Reported below is one T cell receptor (beta chain). The data were obtained in a study of cytomegalovirus exposure and HLA in healthy donors. From germline, CDR1 is ENHRY and CDR2 SYGVKD. V was clipped by 9 bases and J by 3 bases; unmatched bases: 10. The CDR3 has 15 residues. The donors (healthy individuals) were bone marrow donors. PCR involved 60 Vbeta and 13 Jbeta primers. Assay used: immunoSEQ multiplex PCR; TCRdb lists only in-frame clones, some missing. The sample carries 150,000 to 200,000 clones, around 77% recorded once. Sequenced input: PBMCs. This sequence joins TRBV10-3 and TRBJ2-3, with 9 bases fitting TRBD2. The TCR was taken from a man aged 25 to 40 in good health and CMV-seronegative. The DNA of the CDR3 is TGTGCCATAAGGCGGGAGGGCTTTTCGACAGATACGCAGTATTTT. Its protein is CAIRREGFSTDTQYF.